The next 31 T cell receptor beta chains were all read from a single sample in a study of cytomegalovirus exposure and HLA in healthy donors. The PCR employed 60 Vbeta primers together with 13 Jbeta primers. TCRdb's table, derived via immunoSEQ multiplex PCR, lists solely in-frame clones and lacks some. The sample shows some 220,000 clones, about 88% of them seen only once. Source material: PBMCs. The receptors were gathered from a girl between 2 and 10 years old in good health and CMV-seronegative.

The count of this clone is one. V usage is TRBV29-1 and J usage is TRBJ1-2; D gene unclear. Between the trimmed V and J ends, which lost 4 bases and 1 base, there was a span of 10 bases. Germline CDR1 is SQVTM and CDR2 is ANQGSEA. CDR3 size: 13 residues. CDR3 amino acids: CSVARRINYGYTF. The CDR3 DNA is TGCAGCGTTGCCCGCAGGATTAACTATGGCTACACCTTC.

This clone was observed a handful of times. The chain couples TRBV27 to TRBJ2-1; TRBD2 matches 8 bases. This CDR3 comprises 18 residues. The J segment lost 3 bases and the V segment lost 5 bases, leaving 15 bases of the junction unmatched. Per germline, CDR1 MNHEY and CDR2 SMNVEV (reference sequence). The CDR3: CASSPTKTLAGIYNEQFF. CDR3 DNA: TGTGCCAGCAGTCCGACTAAAACCCTAGCGGGTATCTACAATGAGCAGTTCTTC.

This clone was counted only a few times. The chain carries TRBV5-1 and TRBJ1-2; tentative D call: TRBD1 (5 bases). The CDR3 extends over 14 amino acids. Trimming removed 1 base from V and 3 bases from J, with 10 bases in between. Germline CDR1 reads SGHRS; CDR2 reads YFSETQ. The CDR3 nucleotides read TGCGCCAGCAGCTTGTTGACAGATTACTATGGCTACACCTTC. Encoded protein: CASSLLTDYYGYTF.

This chain uses TRBV5-1 with TRBJ2-7; 8 bases line up with TRBD2. Per germline, CDR1 SGHRS and CDR2 YFSETQ. This CDR3 has 12 residues. After removal of 4 bases from V and 7 bases from J, the junction contained 4 bases not matched to a gene. CDR3 coding DNA: TGCGCCAGCAGCCCGGGAGGGTCGGAGCAGTACTTC. It translates to CASSPGGSEQYF.

The chain uses TRBV6-5 and TRBJ1-1; no clear D gene. This CDR3 has 14 residues. CDR1 and CDR2 from the germline V gene are MNHEY and SVGAGI. V was trimmed by 2 bases and J by 4 bases, leaving 11 bases between them. CDR3 protein: CASSYILGGTEAFF. CDR3 nucleotides: TGTGCCAGCAGTTACATCCTGGGAGGCACTGAAGCTTTCTTT.

The chain carries TRBV7-9 and TRBJ1-5, with D perhaps TRBD1 (6 bases). CDR1 is SEHNR and CDR2 is FQNEAQ in the germline V gene (reference sequence). This CDR3 is built from 16 residues. Trimming left V 1 base short and J 3 bases short, with 13 bases between. The CDR3 is CASSLGNGDNNQPQHF. CDR3 bases: TGTGCCAGCAGCTTAGGGAATGGGGACAACAATCAGCCCCAGCATTTT.

This clone was seen only a few times. The chain links TRBV11-2 to TRBJ1-1, with D possibly matching TRBD1 (5 bases). CDR3 length: 12 residues. Germline V lookup: CDR1 SGHAT, CDR2 FQNNGV. Trimming took off 2 bases at V and 8 bases at J, with 9 bases between the two ends. As DNA, the CDR3 is TGTGCCAGCAGCTTAAAGGGGCTAGAAGCTTTCTTT. Translation: CASSLKGLEAFF. Together with reference TRBV11-2 and TRBJ1-1, the CDR3 gives the full variable domain: EAGVAQSPRYKIIEKRQSVAFWCNPISGHATLYWYQQILGQGPKLLIQFQNNGVVDDSQLPKDRFSAERLKGVDSTLKIQPAKLEDSAVYLCASSLKGLEAFFGQGTRLTVV.

V usage is TRBV6-5 and J usage is TRBJ2-7, with 11 bases matching TRBD2. Per the germline V gene, CDR1 is MNHEY and CDR2 is SVGAGI. The CDR3 totals 16 residues. The junction had 7 bases not matched to a gene; V was cut back by 2 bases and J by 4 bases. CDR3 in DNA: TGTGCCAGCAGTTACGGTCTAGCGGGAGGCCGTTACGAGCAGTACTTC. Its protein is CASSYGLAGGRYEQYF.

In this sample, this clone turned up a few times. The DNA of the CDR3 is TGCGCCAGCAGCCCGACTCCGGGACTCTACAATGAGCAGTTCTTC. This translates into CASSPTPGLYNEQFF. The chain has TRBV5-1 and TRBJ2-1, with TRBD2 as a possible D gene (6 bases). This CDR3 has 15 amino acids. The germline V and J ends were trimmed by 4 bases and 3 bases, with 14 bases remaining between them. Germline V gene data show CDR1 as SGHRS and CDR2 as YFSETQ.

CDR3 residues: CASSVGGGGNTIYF. Written as DNA, the CDR3 is TGTGCCAGCAGCGTAGGAGGGGGAGGAAACACCATATATTTT. V usage is TRBV9 and J usage is TRBJ1-3, with D maybe TRBD1 (6 bases). CDR3 length equals 14 residues. Germline V gene sequence: CDR1 SGDLS, CDR2 YYNGEE. Trimming pared 0 bases from V and 4 bases from J, leaving 8 bases between.

The chain has TRBV15 and TRBJ2-1, with 7 bases identical to TRBD2. V was pared by 2 bases and J by 0 bases, with 4 bases of the junction left unmatched. The CDR3 runs 16 residues. Germline CDR1 is LNHNV and CDR2 is YYDKDF (reference sequence). For the CDR3, the DNA is TGTGCCACCAGCAGACTAGCGGCGAGCTCCTACAATGAGCAGTTCTTC. Its translation is CATSRLAASSYNEQFF.

This clone turned up a few times. The V and J genes are TRBV5-1 and TRBJ2-3; 8 nucleotides align to TRBD1. Per germline, CDR1 SGHRS and CDR2 YFSETQ. V lost 4 bases and J lost 1; bases outside the gene matches: 11. The CDR3 extends over 17 amino acids. The CDR3 spells CASSRPWTGLGTDTQYF. In DNA, the CDR3 is TGCGCCAGCAGCCGACCCTGGACAGGGCTGGGCACAGATACGCAGTATTTT.

V gene TRBV7-8 combines with J gene TRBJ2-3, with 8 bases aligning to TRBD2. The CDR3 totals 19 residues. The V and J ends lost 5 bases and 0 bases, in that order; junction bases with no gene match: 16. CDR1 and CDR2 (germline): SGHVS, FQNEAQ. The CDR3 is CASSPKTAGATTSTDTQYF. In nucleotides, the CDR3 is TGTGCCAGCAGCCCAAAAACAGCGGGGGCGACGACAAGCACAGATACGCAGTATTTT. The full variable domain, its missing parts supplied by reference TRBV7-8 and TRBJ2-3, is GAGVSQSPRYKVAKRGQDVALRCDPISGHVSLFWYQQALGQGPEFLTYFQNEAQLDKSGLPSDRFFAERPEGSVSTLKIQRTQQEDSAVYLCASSPKTAGATTSTDTQYFGPGTRLTVL.

The chain joins TRBV7-9 to TRBJ1-2; tentatively, D is TRBD1 (6 bases). The germline V gene has CDR1 SEHNR and CDR2 FQNEAQ (reference sequence). The CDR3 sequence is 16 residues long. The V and J ends lost 4 bases and 2 bases respectively, with 17 bases between them. The DNA of the CDR3 is TGTGCCAGCAGCTCGGGTCGGGGGGGCGCGAACTATGGCTACACCTTC. Protein product: CASSSGRGGANYGYTF.

This chain joins TRBV6-1 and TRBJ2-3; 8 bases fit TRBD2. This CDR3 contains 15 residues. Trimming removed 8 bases from V and 6 bases from J; junction bases left unmatched: 13. CDR1 MNHNS and CDR2 SASEGT come from the germline V gene. The CDR3 DNA reads as TGTGCCAGCCAAACTATCCCGGGACTAGAGGATACGCAGTATTTT. Protein: CASQTIPGLEDTQYF.

This rearrangement joins TRBV5-8 to TRBJ2-7, with D possibly matching TRBD1 (5 bases). There are 13 residues in the CDR3. Trimming pared 4 bases from V and 4 bases from J, leaving 12 bases between. Germline assignment: CDR1 SGHTS and CDR2 YDEGEE. The CDR3 here is CASSPADSYEQYF. The CDR3 DNA reads as TGTGCCAGCAGCCCAGCCGACAGTTACGAGCAGTACTTC.

This clone was observed a single time. The V call is TRBV6-5, the J call TRBJ2-3; D remains ambiguous. Looked up from germline, CDR1 is MNHEY and CDR2 is SVGAGI. Trimming shortened V by 2 bases and J by 14 bases, and 20 bases separated the two germline ends. CDR3 length: 14 residues. The CDR3 coding sequence is TGTGCCAGCAGTTACGGTGCTGACAATTTCTATCGGTATTTT. Encoded protein: CASSYGADNFYRYF.

J is TRBJ1-5 and V is TRBV11-2, with a weak D call TRBD1 (5 bases). The V and J ends lost 4 bases and 3 bases respectively, with 13 bases between them. The CDR3 totals 15 residues. Germline loops: CDR1 SGHAT, CDR2 FQNNGV. As DNA, the CDR3 is TGTGCCAGCAGCTCTATACGGGGGGACAATCAGCCCCAGCATTTT. This gives the protein CASSSIRGDNQPQHF.

The V and J genes are TRBV23-1 and TRBJ1-5; possibly TRBD1 for D (5 bases). TRBV23-1 is labeled an ORF, and its function is uncertain. This CDR3 comprises 16 residues. Trimming removed 0 bases from V and 0 bases from J, with 9 bases in between. The chain's CDR3 is CASSQSPQGSNQPQHF. Written as DNA, the CDR3 is TGCGCCAGCAGTCAATCCCCCCAGGGTAGCAATCAGCCCCAGCATTTT.

The J gene is TRBJ1-2, the V gene TRBV4-1; no reliable D call. Trimming removed 0 bases at V and 8 bases at J, with 13 bases between. The CDR3 totals 14 residues. The V gene's germline CDR1 is MGHRA and CDR2 YSYEKL. The CDR3 protein is CASSQDTGLSGYTF. In DNA form, the CDR3 reads TGCGCCAGCAGCCAAGATACGGGGTTAAGCGGCTACACCTTC.

The chain uses TRBV7-9 and TRBJ2-2; perhaps TRBD1 as D (6 bases). Germline values: CDR1 SEHNR, CDR2 FQNEAQ (reference sequence). Trimming pared 5 bases from V and 5 bases from J, leaving 9 bases between. CDR3 size: 13 residues. Here the CDR3 reads CASSVQGTGELFF. CDR3 nucleotides: TGTGCCAGCAGCGTTCAGGGGACCGGGGAGCTGTTTTTT. The variable domain in full, with the rest retrieved from reference TRBV7-9 and TRBJ2-2, is DTGVSQNPRHKITKRGQNVTFRCDPISEHNRLYWYRQTLGQGPEFLTYFQNEAQLEKSRLLSDRFSAERPKGSFSTLEIQRTEQGDSAMYLCASSVQGTGELFFGEGSRLTVL.

The chain has TRBV20-1 and TRBJ1-1; possibly TRBD1 for D (5 bases). Germline CDR1 DFQATT, CDR2 SNEGSKA (reference sequence). The CDR3 is 11 residues long. The ends were cut back, 6 bases at V and 4 bases at J, with 9 bases in the middle. CDR3 DNA sequence: TGCAGTGCCCACGGGGGCACTGAAGCTTTCTTT. It codes for CSAHGGTEAFF.

The J gene is TRBJ2-3, the V gene TRBV27, with 8 nucleotides matching TRBD2. V was clipped by 4 bases and J by 2 bases; unmatched bases: 5. Germline V gene sequence: CDR1 MNHEY, CDR2 SMNVEV (reference sequence). This CDR3 has 15 residues. As DNA, the CDR3 is TGTGCCAGCAGTTCGACGGGGGGGCCCACAGATACGCAGTATTTT. Its translation: CASSSTGGPTDTQYF.

The genes are TRBV6-1 and TRBJ1-2; 9 bases map to TRBD1. Trimming took 7 bases from V and 2 from J; bases not matched to a gene: 8. CDR3 size: 15 residues. From germline, CDR1 is MNHNS and CDR2 SASEGT. CDR3 region: CASTEGQGDNYGYTF. CDR3 DNA: TGTGCCAGCACAGAGGGACAGGGTGACAACTATGGCTACACCTTC.

V gene TRBV30 combines with J gene TRBJ1-3, with D perhaps TRBD1 (5 bases). Looked up from germline, CDR1 is GTSNPN and CDR2 is SVGIG (reference sequence). V dropped 1 base and J dropped 2 bases, with 9 bases sitting between them. The CDR3 extends over 14 amino acids. The CDR3 spells CAWSGGTAGNTIYF. The CDR3 bases are TGTGCCTGGAGTGGCGGGACTGCTGGAAACACCATATATTTT.

The chain joins TRBV18 to TRBJ2-1, with 12 bases lining up with TRBD2. V lost 0 bases, J lost 4 bases, and 4 bases stayed unmatched. CDR1 and CDR2 from the germline V gene are KGHSH and LQKENI. The CDR3 sequence is 17 residues long. CDR3: CASSPPASGGVYNEQFF. The DNA of the CDR3 is TGTGCCAGCTCACCACCGGCTAGCGGGGGGGTTTACAATGAGCAGTTCTTC.

The chain recombines TRBV30 with TRBJ2-7; 7 bases match TRBD2. The V gene end was trimmed by 6 bases and the J gene end by 6 bases; junction bases not matched to a gene: 8. Per germline, CDR1 GTSNPN and CDR2 SVGIG (reference sequence). The CDR3 has 12 residues. CDR3 residues: CACSQGGSEQYF. The CDR3 bases are TGTGCCTGCTCCCAGGGAGGGTCCGAGCAGTACTTC.

This clone turned up a few times. The chain couples TRBV19 to TRBJ2-3, with 9 bases lining up with TRBD2. The germline V gene has CDR1 LNHDA and CDR2 SQIVND (reference sequence). V dropped 4 bases and J dropped 2; count of bases not matched to a gene: 7. This CDR3 is 16 amino acids long. In DNA, the CDR3 is TGTGCCAGTAGTAGGGGACTAGCCAGATACACAGATACGCAGTATTTT. Translation gives CASSRGLARYTDTQYF. The complete variable domain, with remaining parts taken from reference TRBV19 and TRBJ2-3, reads DGGITQSPKYLFRKEGQNVTLSCEQNLNHDAMYWYRQDPGQGLRLIYYSQIVNDFQKGDIAEGYSVSREKKESFPLTVTSAQKNPTAFYLCASSRGLARYTDTQYFGPGTRLTVL.

V usage is TRBV9 and J usage is TRBJ2-2; the match to TRBD1 covers 10 bases. CDR3 length equals 16 residues. J lost 5 bases, V lost 2 bases, and 6 bases had no gene match. CDR1 and CDR2 from the germline V gene are SGDLS and YYNGEE. CDR3 protein: CASSVGDRGQTGELFF. The CDR3 nucleotides read TGTGCCAGCAGCGTTGGGGACAGGGGTCAAACCGGGGAGCTGTTTTTT. Looking up the rest from reference TRBV9 and TRBJ2-2 gives the full variable domain: DSGVTQTPKHLITATGQRVTLRCSPRSGDLSVYWYQQSLDQGLQFLIQYYNGEERAKGNILERFSAQQFPDLHSELNLSSLELGDSALYFCASSVGDRGQTGELFFGEGSRLTVL.

The J gene is TRBJ2-7, the V gene TRBV21-1; the table assigns TRBD2, which was not confirmed against the DNA. TRBV21-1 is designated a pseudogene. The CDR3 is 15 amino acids. CDR3: CASSKAGTRAYEQYF. The CDR3 DNA reads TGTGCCAGCAGCAAAGCCGGGACTAGGGCCTACGAGCAGTACTTC.

The chain joins TRBV18 to TRBJ1-2, with D possibly TRBD1 on 6 matching bases. Trimming stripped 0 bases from V and 8 bases from J, with 16 bases between. This CDR3 region has 15 residues. Per germline, CDR1 KGHSH and CDR2 LQKENI. CDR3 loop: CASSPPDSLVLGYTF. The CDR3, as DNA: TGTGCCAGCTCACCACCGGACAGTTTAGTCCTAGGCTACACCTTC.